This T cell receptor (beta chain) is from a study of blood T cells in healthy people across ages. Each donor was a healthy Caucasian individual from Russia, aged roughly 6 to 95. Around 10 milliliters of peripheral blood were drawn from each donor. Using a J-beta primer mix together with a sample-barcoded 5' primer, a second PCR was run for about 6 to 12 cycles. TCRdb fed the 5' RACE reads into MiXCR, producing one record per CDR3 protein. The repertoire holds over a million distinct CDR3 sequences, under 55% seen once, with about 19% in the top ten. From germline, CDR1 is SSHAT and CDR2 FNYEAQ (reference sequence). V was cut by 3 bases and J by 5 bases, with 11 bases left in between. The CDR3 spans 14 residues.

The V gene is TRBV7-7, the J gene TRBJ2-1; D possibly corresponds to TRBD2 (5 bases). The receptor's source is a woman aged 55-75 years in good health. The sample taken for sequencing was blood. CDR3 sequence reads: CASSFSLAHNEQFF. CDR3 nucleotide sequence: TGTGCCAGCAGCTTTAGCCTAGCCCACAATGAGCAGTTCTTC. The variable domain in full, with the rest retrieved from reference TRBV7-7 and TRBJ2-1, is GAGVSQSPRYKVTKRGQDVTLRCDPISSHATLYWYQQALGQGPEFLTYFNYEAQPDKSGLPSDRFSAERPEGSISTLTIQRTEQRDSAMYRCASSFSLAHNEQFFGPGTRLTVL.